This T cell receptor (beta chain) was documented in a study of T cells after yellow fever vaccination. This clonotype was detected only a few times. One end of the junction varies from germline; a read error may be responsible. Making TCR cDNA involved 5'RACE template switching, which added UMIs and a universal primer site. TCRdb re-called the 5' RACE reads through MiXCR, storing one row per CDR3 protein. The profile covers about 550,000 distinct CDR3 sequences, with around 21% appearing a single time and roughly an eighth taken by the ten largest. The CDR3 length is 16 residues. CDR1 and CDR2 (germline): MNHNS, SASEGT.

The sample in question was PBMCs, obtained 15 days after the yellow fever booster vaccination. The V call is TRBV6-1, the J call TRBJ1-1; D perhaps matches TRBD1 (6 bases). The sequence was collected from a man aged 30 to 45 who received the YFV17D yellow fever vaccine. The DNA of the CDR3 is TGTGCCAGCAGGGGGTGGGGGGGCGGTCGGAACACTGAAGTTTTCTTT. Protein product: CASRGWGGGRNTEVFF.